These 7 T cell receptor beta chains were sequenced from one sample in a study of beta chain features in type 1 diabetes. Since all of the isolated RNA was reverse transcribed, expressed TCRB transcripts were what got sequenced. Generated by immunoSEQ multiplex PCR, the TCRdb table keeps only in-frame clones and is missing some. The repertoire includes around 250,000 clones, less than 35% of them detected once, and 4% sits in the top ten. The specimen was central memory CD4+ T cells from blood. Receptors were obtained from a young man in good health.

Remarks on this clone: Other nucleotide sequences in the sample specify the same CDR3. The chain has TRBV6-1 and TRBJ2-3; D is unclear. Germline CDR1 and CDR2: MNHNS and SASEGT. This CDR3 comprises 13 residues. V gave up 5 bases and J gave up 2 bases, with 8 bases separating them. DNA for the CDR3: TGTGCCAGCAGTTTCCTTTCCACAGATACGCAGTATTTT. Its protein is CASSFLSTDTQYF.

This clone has a handful of counts. The chain couples TRBV28 to TRBJ1-2; D possibly corresponds to TRBD1 (6 bases). The CDR3 spans 12 residues. Per the germline V gene, CDR1 is MDHEN and CDR2 is SYDVKM. The ends were cut back, 11 bases at V and 4 bases at J, with 14 bases in the middle. CDR3 bases: TGTGCCGGGTCGGACAGCCTCTATGGCTACACCTTC. Protein sequence: CAGSDSLYGYTF.

The genes are TRBV13 and TRBJ1-2; D is ambiguous. Germline CDR1 reads PRHDT; CDR2 reads FYEKMQ (reference sequence). The CDR3 is 12 residues long. V dropped 5 bases and J dropped 7 bases, with 11 bases sitting between them. CDR3 region: CASSDAGSGYTF. CDR3 in DNA: TGTGCCAGCAGCGACGCGGGGAGTGGCTACACCTTC.

Only a few counts were recorded for this clone. The J gene is TRBJ1-2, the V gene TRBV5-6; D might be TRBD1 (6 bases). The CDR3 is 16 amino acids. Germline V gene data show CDR1 as SGHDT and CDR2 as YYEEEE. V was trimmed by 0 bases and J by 6 bases, leaving 18 bases between them. The DNA for the CDR3 is TGTGCCAGCAGCTTGGCCGTAGTTAGCAGGGGAGATGGCTACACCTTC. This sequence encodes CASSLAVVSRGDGYTF.

This chain connects TRBV29-1 to TRBJ2-5, with D perhaps TRBD1 or TRBD2 (6 bases each). The CDR3 runs 13 residues. Between the trimmed V and J ends, which lost 4 bases and 2 bases, there was a span of 11 bases. Germline assignment: CDR1 SQVTM and CDR2 ANQGSEA. This CDR3 reads CSVGGGGQETQYF. Here the CDR3 DNA reads TGCAGCGTTGGAGGAGGGGGACAAGAGACCCAGTACTTC.

This clone has only a few counts. V and J are TRBV30 and TRBJ2-7, with TRBD2 matching 10 bases. The ends lost 3 bases at V and 6 bases at J; junction bases unmatched: 8. CDR1 GTSNPN and CDR2 SVGIG come from the germline V gene (reference sequence). The CDR3 spans 14 residues. CDR3 sequence (DNA): TGTGCCTGGAGGGGGGCCCGACTAGCGGGCGAGCAGTACTTC. Translation gives CAWRGARLAGEQYF.

This clone was recorded a few times. The chain links TRBV5-1 to TRBJ2-7, with D possibly being TRBD2 (5 bases). CDR3 size: 13 residues. CDR1 and CDR2 from the germline V gene are SGHRS and YFSETQ. V lost 8 bases, J lost 1 base, and 13 bases lay in between. CDR3 loop: CARDDPGSYEQYF. The CDR3 nucleotides read TGCGCCAGAGACGACCCGGGATCCTACGAGCAGTACTTC.